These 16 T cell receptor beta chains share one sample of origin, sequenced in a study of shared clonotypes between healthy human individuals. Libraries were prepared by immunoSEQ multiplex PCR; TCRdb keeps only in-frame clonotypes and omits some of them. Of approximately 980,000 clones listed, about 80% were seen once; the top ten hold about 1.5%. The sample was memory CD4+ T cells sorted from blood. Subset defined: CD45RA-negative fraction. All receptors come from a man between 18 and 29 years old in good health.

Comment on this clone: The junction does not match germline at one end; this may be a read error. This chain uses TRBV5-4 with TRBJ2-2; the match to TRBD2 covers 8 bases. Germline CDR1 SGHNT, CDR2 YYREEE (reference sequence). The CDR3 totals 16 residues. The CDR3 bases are TGTGCCAGCAGCTTCCCGGGTAGCGGGAACGCCGGGGAGCTGTTTTTT. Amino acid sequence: CASSFPGSGNAGELFF.

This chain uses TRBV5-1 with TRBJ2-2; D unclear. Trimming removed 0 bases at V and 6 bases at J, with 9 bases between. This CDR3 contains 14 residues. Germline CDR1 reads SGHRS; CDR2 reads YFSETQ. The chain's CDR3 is CASSLAGFPGELFF. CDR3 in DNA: TGCGCCAGCAGCTTGGCCGGGTTCCCCGGGGAGCTGTTTTTT.

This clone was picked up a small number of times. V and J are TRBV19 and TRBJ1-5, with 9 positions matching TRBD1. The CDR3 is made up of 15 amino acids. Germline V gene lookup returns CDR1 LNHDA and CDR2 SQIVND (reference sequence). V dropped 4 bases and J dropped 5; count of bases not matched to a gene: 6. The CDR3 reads CASSKTGGLDQPQHF. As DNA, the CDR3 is TGTGCCAGTAGTAAAACAGGGGGCTTGGATCAGCCCCAGCATTTT.

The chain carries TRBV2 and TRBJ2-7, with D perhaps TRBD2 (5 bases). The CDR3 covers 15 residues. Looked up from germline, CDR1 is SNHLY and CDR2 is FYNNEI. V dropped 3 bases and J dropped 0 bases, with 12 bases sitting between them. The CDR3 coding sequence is TGTGCCAGCAGTGAGCTAGCCTCTAGCTCCTACGAGCAGTACTTC. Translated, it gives CASSELASSSYEQYF.

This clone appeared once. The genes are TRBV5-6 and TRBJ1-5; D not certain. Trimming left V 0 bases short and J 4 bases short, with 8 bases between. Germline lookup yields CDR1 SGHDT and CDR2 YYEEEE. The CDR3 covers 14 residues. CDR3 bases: TGTGCCAGCAGCTTGGGGCCTAAGAATCAGCCCCAGCATTTT. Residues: CASSLGPKNQPQHF.

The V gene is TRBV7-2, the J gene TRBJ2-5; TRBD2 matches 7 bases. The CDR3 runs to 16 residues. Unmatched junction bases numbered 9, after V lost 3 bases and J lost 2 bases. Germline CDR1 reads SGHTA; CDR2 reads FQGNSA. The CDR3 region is CASSFVLAGRQETQYF. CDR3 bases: TGTGCCAGCAGCTTCGTATTAGCGGGTAGACAAGAGACCCAGTACTTC.

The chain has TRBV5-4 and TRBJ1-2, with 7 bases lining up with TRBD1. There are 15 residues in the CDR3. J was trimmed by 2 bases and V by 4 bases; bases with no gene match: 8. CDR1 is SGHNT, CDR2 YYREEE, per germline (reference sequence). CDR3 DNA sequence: TGTGCCAGCAGCCCGGAGGGGGCCGTCAACTATGGCTACACCTTC. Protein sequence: CASSPEGAVNYGYTF. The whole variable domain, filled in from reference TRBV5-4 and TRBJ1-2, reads ETGVTQSPTHLIKTRGQQVTLRCSSQSGHNTVSWYQQALGQGPQFIFQYYREEENGRGNFPPRFSGLQFPNYSSELNVNALELDDSALYLCASSPEGAVNYGYTFGSGTRLTVV.

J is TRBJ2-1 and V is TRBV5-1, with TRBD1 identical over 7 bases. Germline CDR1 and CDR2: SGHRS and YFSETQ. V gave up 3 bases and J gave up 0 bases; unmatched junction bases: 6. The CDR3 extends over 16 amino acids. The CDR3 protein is CASSSTGDYSYNEQFF. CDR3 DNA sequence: TGCGCCAGCAGCTCCACAGGGGATTACTCCTACAATGAGCAGTTCTTC.

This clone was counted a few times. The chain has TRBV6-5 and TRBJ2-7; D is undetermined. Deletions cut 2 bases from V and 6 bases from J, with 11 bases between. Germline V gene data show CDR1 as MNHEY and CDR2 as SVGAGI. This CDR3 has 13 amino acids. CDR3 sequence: CASSYHSPPEQYF. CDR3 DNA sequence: TGTGCCAGCAGTTACCACTCGCCGCCCGAGCAGTACTTC.

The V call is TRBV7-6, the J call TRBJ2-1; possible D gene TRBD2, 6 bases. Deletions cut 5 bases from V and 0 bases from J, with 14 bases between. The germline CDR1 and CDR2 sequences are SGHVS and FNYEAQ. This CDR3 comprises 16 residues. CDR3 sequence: CASSTPSDISYNEQFF. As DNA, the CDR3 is TGTGCCAGCAGCACCCCTAGCGATATCTCCTACAATGAGCAGTTCTTC.

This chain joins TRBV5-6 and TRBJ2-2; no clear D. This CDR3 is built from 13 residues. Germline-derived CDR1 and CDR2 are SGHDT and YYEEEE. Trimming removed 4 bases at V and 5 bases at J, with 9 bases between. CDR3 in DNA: TGTGCCAGCAGCGGCGGACCGACCGGGGAGCTGTTTTTT. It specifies CASSGGPTGELFF.

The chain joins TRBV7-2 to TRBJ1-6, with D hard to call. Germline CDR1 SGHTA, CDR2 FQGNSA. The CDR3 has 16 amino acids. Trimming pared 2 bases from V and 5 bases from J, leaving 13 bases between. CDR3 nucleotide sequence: TGTGCCAGCAGCTTAAGCGGTGGGTCAAATAATTCACCCCTCCACTTT. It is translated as CASSLSGGSNNSPLHF.

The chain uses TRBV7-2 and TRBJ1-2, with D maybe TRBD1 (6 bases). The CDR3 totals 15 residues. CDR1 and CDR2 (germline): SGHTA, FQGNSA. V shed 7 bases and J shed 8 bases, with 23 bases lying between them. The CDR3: CASIQSGGAGAGYTF. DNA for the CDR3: TGTGCCAGCATCCAAAGTGGAGGTGCGGGGGCAGGCTACACCTTC.

The CDR3 loop is CASSSGLANTGELFF. CDR3 DNA sequence: TGTGCCAGCAGTTCGGGACTAGCGAACACCGGGGAGCTGTTTTTT. The chain uses TRBV27 and TRBJ2-2; 8 bases are a match to TRBD2. The germline V gene has CDR1 MNHEY and CDR2 SMNVEV (reference sequence). V was pared by 4 bases and J by 0 bases, with 1 base of the junction left unmatched. The CDR3 has 15 amino acids.

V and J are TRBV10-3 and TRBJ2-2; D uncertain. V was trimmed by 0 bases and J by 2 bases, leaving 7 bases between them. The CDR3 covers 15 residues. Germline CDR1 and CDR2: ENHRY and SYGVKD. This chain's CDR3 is CAISESPRNTGELFF. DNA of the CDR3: TGTGCCATCAGTGAGTCGCCCCGAAACACCGGGGAGCTGTTTTTT.

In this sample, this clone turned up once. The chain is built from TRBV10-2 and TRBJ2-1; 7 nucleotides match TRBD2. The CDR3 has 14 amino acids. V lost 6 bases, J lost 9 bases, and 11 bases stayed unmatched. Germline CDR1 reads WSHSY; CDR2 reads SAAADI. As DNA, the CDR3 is TGCGCCAGCAGCGGAGGGAGGGCCTTGGGTGAGCAGTTCTTC. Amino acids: CASSGGRALGEQFF.